Shown below are 30 T cell receptor beta chains from a single sample sequenced in a study of T cell responses to AZD1222 COVID-19 vaccine. This table comes from immunoSEQ multiplex PCR, and its TCRdb copy is limited to in-frame clones, with some not included. The sample yields about 160,000 clones, roughly nine tenths seen once. Here the sequenced sample was peripheral blood, taken on day 0 of AZD1222 vaccination. The receptors were sampled from an adult in good health.

The chain carries TRBV27 and TRBJ1-3, with D possibly being TRBD1 (6 bases). The V gene lost 7 bases and the J gene lost 1 base, with 20 bases spanning the gap. There are 17 residues in the CDR3. Germline V gene sequence: CDR1 MNHEY, CDR2 SMNVEV (reference sequence). The CDR3 sequence: CASTGAPETSSGNTIYF. The CDR3 bases are TGTGCCAGCACAGGGGCCCCCGAAACGTCATCTGGAAACACCATATATTTT.

The CDR3 region is CAWSVRLGENQPQHF. The CDR3 bases are TGTGCCTGGAGTGTACGTTTAGGAGAGAATCAGCCCCAGCATTTT. The rearrangement links TRBV30 to TRBJ1-5, with D hard to call. The CDR3 runs to 15 residues. The V end was cut by 0 bases, the J end by 4 bases, with 13 bases between. Per germline, CDR1 GTSNPN and CDR2 SVGIG (reference sequence).

The chain carries TRBV5-5 and TRBJ2-1; no reliable D call. Deletions cut 2 bases from V and 3 bases from J, with 12 bases between. This CDR3 has 15 residues. Germline V lookup: CDR1 SGHKS, CDR2 YYEKEE (reference sequence). This CDR3 reads CASSFRGSDYNEQFF. DNA of the CDR3: TGTGCCAGCAGCTTTAGAGGCAGTGACTACAATGAGCAGTTCTTC.

The genes are TRBV15 and TRBJ1-6, with 9 positions matching TRBD1. This CDR3 region has 16 residues. Germline V gene data show CDR1 as LNHNV and CDR2 as YYDKDF (reference sequence). With V trimmed by 5 bases and J by 9 bases, 11 bases remained unmatched. The CDR3: CATSRRGTGWGSPLHF. The CDR3 DNA reads TGTGCCACCAGCCGAAGAGGGACAGGGTGGGGTTCACCCCTCCACTTT.

The chain has TRBV6-1 and TRBJ1-1; D is uncertain. Between the trimmed V and J ends, which lost 3 bases and 2 bases, there was a span of 10 bases. This CDR3 is 14 amino acids long. Per germline, CDR1 MNHNS and CDR2 SASEGT. The CDR3 nucleotides read TGTGCCAGCAGTGATAAAGGGAGAAACACTGAAGCTTTCTTT. Amino acid sequence: CASSDKGRNTEAFF.

This clone showed up just a few times. CDR3 sequence: CASSEPASGGTF. The CDR3 DNA follows: TGCGCCAGCAGTGAGCCAGCTTCGGGTGGAACCTTC. The V call is TRBV10-2, the J call TRBJ1-2, with D uncertain. V was shortened by 2 bases and J by 14 bases, with 15 bases between the two germline ends. Per the germline V gene, CDR1 is WSHSY and CDR2 is SAAADI. There are 12 residues in the CDR3.

The V call is TRBV3-1 (or the pseudogene TRBV3-2), the J call TRBJ2-1, with D possibly TRBD2 on 5 matching bases. CDR1 and CDR2 from the germline V gene are LGHDT and YNNKEL (reference sequence). This CDR3 spans 14 amino acids. Trimming pared 1 base from V and 9 bases from J, leaving 13 bases between. The CDR3 protein is CASSQVAGNIEQFF. CDR3 coding DNA: TGTGCCAGCAGCCAAGTGGCGGGCAATATTGAGCAGTTCTTC.

The CDR3 reads CASSTREGTVMNTEAFF. In nucleotides, the CDR3 is TGTGCCAGCAGCACAAGAGAGGGGACAGTCATGAACACTGAAGCTTTCTTT. The chain links TRBV7-2 to TRBJ1-1; the match to TRBD1 covers 7 bases. This CDR3 has 17 amino acids. The junction had 12 bases not matched to a gene; V was cut back by 5 bases and J by 0 bases. Germline V gene sequence: CDR1 SGHTA, CDR2 FQGNSA. Full variable domain (missing parts from reference TRBV7-2 and TRBJ1-1): GAGVSQSPSNKVTEKGKDVELRCDPISGHTALYWYRQSLGQGLEFLIYFQGNSAPDKSGLPSDRFSAERTGGSVSTLTIQRTQQEDSAVYLCASSTREGTVMNTEAFFGQGTRLTVV.

CDR3 amino acids: CASNPFGTVSYEQYF. In nucleotides, the CDR3 is TGTGCCAGCAACCCTTTCGGGACAGTCTCCTACGAGCAGTACTTC. The V call is TRBV28, the J call TRBJ2-7, with TRBD1 matching over 7 bases. The germline gives CDR1 MDHEN, CDR2 SYDVKM. The CDR3 is 15 amino acids. Germline trimming cut 7 bases from V and 0 bases from J; bases unmatched to any gene: 9.

The chain couples TRBV4-1 to TRBJ1-6; no clear D. CDR1 and CDR2 (germline): MGHRA, YSYEKL. V was cut by 0 bases and J by 4 bases, with 10 bases left in between. The CDR3 totals 16 residues. CDR3: CASSQEVTAYNSPLHF. CDR3 coding DNA: TGCGCCAGCAGCCAAGAAGTTACAGCGTATAATTCACCCCTCCACTTT.

This clone has just one count. V and J are TRBV3-1 (or the pseudogene TRBV3-2) and TRBJ2-4, with D uncertain. V was trimmed by 2 bases and J by 4 bases, leaving 9 bases between them. This CDR3 has 14 residues. Germline V gives CDR1 LGHDT, CDR2 YNNKEL (reference sequence). This CDR3 is CASSQPLAKNIQYF. CDR3 sequence (DNA): TGTGCCAGCAGCCAACCACTGGCAAAAAACATTCAGTACTTC.

A single count supports this clone. The chain links TRBV7-9 to TRBJ2-7; 8 nucleotides agree with TRBD1. The CDR3 is 17 residues long. V was pared by 5 bases and J by 1 base, with 13 bases of the junction left unmatched. Per the germline V gene, CDR1 is SEHNR and CDR2 is FQNEAQ (reference sequence). The CDR3 coding sequence is TGTGCCAGCAGCCCCAGGACAGGGACCCCCGGGTCCTACGAGCAGTACTTC. This translates into CASSPRTGTPGSYEQYF.

The rearrangement joins TRBV3-1 (or the pseudogene TRBV3-2) to TRBJ2-7; no firm D call. Trimming took 1 base from V and 3 from J, leaving 4 bases between them. Per the germline V gene, CDR1 is LGHDT and CDR2 is YNNKEL (reference sequence). This CDR3 is 12 amino acids long. The CDR3 loop is CASSQGSYEQYV. The CDR3 coding sequence is TGTGCCAGCAGCCAAGGGAGCTACGAGCAGTACGTC.

The J gene is TRBJ2-1, the V gene TRBV9; no clear D gene. The CDR3 extends over 15 amino acids. V was trimmed by 3 bases and J by 0 bases, leaving 10 bases between them. Looked up from germline, CDR1 is SGDLS and CDR2 is YYNGEE. The CDR3 DNA follows: TGTGCCAGCAGCGACGCAGCTAACTCCTACAATGAGCAGTTCTTC. This gives the protein CASSDAANSYNEQFF.

V gene TRBV7-8 combines with J gene TRBJ2-5, with TRBD1 as a possible D gene (6 bases). The CDR3 covers 13 residues. The V gene lost 1 base and the J gene lost 5 bases, with 8 bases spanning the gap. The germline CDR1 and CDR2 sequences are SGHVS and FQNEAQ. The CDR3 coding sequence is TGTGCCAGCAGCTTAGAGAGGGGGGAGACCCAGTACTTC. It translates to CASSLERGETQYF.

V gene TRBV27 combines with J gene TRBJ2-1, with no clear D. There are 15 residues in the CDR3. V lost 4 bases to trimming and J lost 8 bases, with 18 bases between them. The germline CDR1 and CDR2 sequences are MNHEY and SMNVEV (reference sequence). The CDR3 bases are TGTGCCAGCAGTTATATTCTCTCACCGATGGATGAGCAGTTCTTC. The encoded protein is CASSYILSPMDEQFF.

J is TRBJ1-5 and V is TRBV5-5; 7 bases are shared with TRBD1. V lost 3 bases and J lost 2; bases outside the gene matches: 5. CDR1 is SGHKS and CDR2 is YYEKEE in the germline V gene (reference sequence). The CDR3 extends over 15 amino acids. CDR3 nucleotides: TGTGCCAGCAGCTACGACAGGGCTGGCAATCAGCCCCAGCATTTT. This translates into CASSYDRAGNQPQHF.

The chain uses TRBV29-1 and TRBJ1-1; D ambiguous. CDR1 is SQVTM and CDR2 is ANQGSEA in the germline V gene. The CDR3 is 13 residues long. V lost 2 bases to trimming and J lost 7 bases, with 14 bases between them. CDR3 region: CSVETLRKGEAFF. In DNA, the CDR3 is TGCAGCGTTGAAACCCTGAGAAAGGGTGAAGCTTTCTTT.

The V call is TRBV5-1, the J call TRBJ1-2; D unresolved. The CDR3 spans 13 residues. Trimming removed 1 base from V and 8 bases from J, with 12 bases in between. Germline loops: CDR1 SGHRS, CDR2 YFSETQ. The CDR3 sequence: CASSLLGLGGYTF. The CDR3, as DNA: TGCGCCAGCAGCTTGTTAGGTCTCGGAGGCTACACCTTC.

CDR3 nucleotides: TGTGCTAGTGGTTTGGTACCCCCCGGTGGCAGGGGGAGCAATCAGCCCCAGCATTTT. This sequence encodes CASGLVPPGGRGSNQPQHF. The rearrangement joins TRBV12-5 to TRBJ1-5; 7 bases align to TRBD1. With 0 bases clipped from V and 1 base from J, the junction kept 12 bases outside the gene matches. CDR1 is LGHNT and CDR2 is FRNRAP in the germline V gene. This CDR3 region has 19 residues.

The rearrangement links TRBV6-5 to TRBJ1-5, with 8 bases matching TRBD1. Trimming cost V 2 bases and J 7 bases; bases outside gene matches: 4. CDR1 and CDR2 (germline): MNHEY, SVGAGI. The CDR3 consists of 14 residues. The DNA of the CDR3 is TGTGCCAGCAGTTACGGACAGGGCGGGCAGCCCCAGCATTTT. Residues: CASSYGQGGQPQHF.

To note about this clone: A read error may produce the germline difference seen at one junction end. The V call is TRBV6-1, the J call TRBJ1-2; possible D gene TRBD1, 5 bases. Germline V CDR1 and CDR2: MNHNS, SASEGT. This CDR3 has 13 residues. The CDR3 DNA follows: TGTGCCAGCAGTCAAGCGGGGGAGGGGGGCTACACCTTC. It specifies CASSQAGEGGYTF.

This chain joins TRBV4-2 and TRBJ1-6; D uncertain. The CDR3 length is 12 residues. Between the trimmed V and J ends, which lost 8 bases and 9 bases, there was a span of 11 bases. The germline V gene has CDR1 LGHNA and CDR2 YNFKEQ. The CDR3 region has the DNA TGTGCCAGCGGAGAGATGGGTTCACCCCTCCACTTT. Translation: CASGEMGSPLHF.

This chain joins TRBV27 and TRBJ2-3; no clear D gene. Germline V CDR1 and CDR2: MNHEY, SMNVEV (reference sequence). This CDR3 contains 11 residues. V was cut by 3 bases and J by 6 bases, with 4 bases left in between. In DNA form, the CDR3 reads TGTGCCAGCAGTTTCTATGATACGCAGTATTTT. It encodes CASSFYDTQYF.

Only one count was recorded for this clone. V usage is TRBV21-1 and J usage is TRBJ2-7; no check of the table's D call, TRBD2, against the DNA was made. TRBV21-1 is shown as a pseudogene. CDR3 size: 17 residues. CDR3 DNA: TGTGCCAGCAGCACCAAAAGGGGGGGGTACGCTGGCAACGAGCAGTACTTC. Translation: CASSTKRGGYAGNEQYF.

This chain connects TRBV2 to TRBJ1-2; 8 bases align to TRBD1. The CDR3 totals 14 residues. Trimming took 4 bases from V and 4 from J; bases not matched to a gene: 5. CDR1 and CDR2 from the germline V gene are SNHLY and FYNNEI. This chain's CDR3 is CASSAQGAPYGYTF. The CDR3 DNA reads TGTGCCAGCAGTGCGCAGGGGGCTCCCTATGGCTACACCTTC.

This clone was recorded once. This chain links TRBV5-1 with TRBJ2-2; 10 positions agree with TRBD1. The germline CDR1 and CDR2 sequences are SGHRS and YFSETQ. CDR3 length: 16 amino acids. Trimming removed 4 bases from V and 7 bases from J; junction bases left unmatched: 10. DNA of the CDR3: TGCGCCAGCAGCCTGCTGACAGGGGGCTTGATCGGGGAGCTGTTTTTT. As protein: CASSLLTGGLIGELFF.

This rearrangement joins TRBV28 to TRBJ1-4, with D tentatively TRBD1 (6 bases). Germline-derived CDR1 and CDR2 are MDHEN and SYDVKM. The V end was cut by 3 bases, the J end by 1 base, with 9 bases between. The CDR3 covers 15 residues. The DNA of the CDR3 is TGTGCCAGCAGTTTGGGGGGGCGAACTAATGAAAAACTGTTTTTT. This translates into CASSLGGRTNEKLFF. The variable domain in full, completed from reference TRBV28 and TRBJ1-4, reads DVKVTQSSRYLVKRTGEKVFLECVQDMDHENMFWYRQDPGLGLRLIYFSYDVKMKEKGDIPEGYSVSREKKERFSLILESASTNQTSMYLCASSLGGRTNEKLFFGSGTQLSVL.

The chain combines TRBV18 with TRBJ2-3, with D hard to call. Germline V gene lookup returns CDR1 KGHSH and CDR2 LQKENI. The CDR3 covers 13 residues. V lost 2 bases and J lost 5, with 8 bases in between. CDR3 in amino acids: CASSPSRGDTQYF. The CDR3 nucleotides are TGTGCCAGCTCACCATCAAGAGGAGATACGCAGTATTTT.

The gene calls are TRBV19 and TRBJ2-5; no firm D call. The CDR3 totals 14 residues. Trimming pared 3 bases from V and 1 base from J, leaving 9 bases between. Germline CDR1 reads LNHDA; CDR2 reads SQIVND (reference sequence). The CDR3 sequence is CASSISGVQETQYF. CDR3 sequence (DNA): TGTGCCAGTAGTATTTCTGGGGTCCAAGAGACCCAGTACTTC. Drawing the rest from reference TRBV19 and TRBJ2-5, the complete variable domain is DGGITQSPKYLFRKEGQNVTLSCEQNLNHDAMYWYRQDPGQGLRLIYYSQIVNDFQKGDIAEGYSVSREKKESFPLTVTSAQKNPTAFYLCASSISGVQETQYFGPGTRLLVL.